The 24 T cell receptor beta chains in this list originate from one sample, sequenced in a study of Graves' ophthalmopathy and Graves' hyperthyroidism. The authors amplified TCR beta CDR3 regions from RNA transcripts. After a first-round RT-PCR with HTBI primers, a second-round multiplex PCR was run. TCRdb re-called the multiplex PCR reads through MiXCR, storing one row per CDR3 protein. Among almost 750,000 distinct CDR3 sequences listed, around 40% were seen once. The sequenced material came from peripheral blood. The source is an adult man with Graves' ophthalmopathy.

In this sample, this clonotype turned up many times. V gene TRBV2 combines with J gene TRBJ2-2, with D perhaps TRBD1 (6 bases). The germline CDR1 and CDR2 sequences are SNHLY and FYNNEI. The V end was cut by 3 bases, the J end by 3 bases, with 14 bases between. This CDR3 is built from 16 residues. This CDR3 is CASSDRGRGYTGELFF. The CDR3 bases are TGTGCCAGCAGTGACCGTGGCAGGGGATACACCGGGGAGCTGTTTTTT.

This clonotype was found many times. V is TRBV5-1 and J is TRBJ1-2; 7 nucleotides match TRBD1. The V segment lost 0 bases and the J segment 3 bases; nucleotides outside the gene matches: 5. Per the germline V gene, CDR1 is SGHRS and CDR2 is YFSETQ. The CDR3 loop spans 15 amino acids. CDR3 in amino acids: CASSLGQGADYGYTF. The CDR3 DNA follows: TGCGCCAGCAGCTTGGGACAGGGCGCGGACTATGGCTACACCTTC.

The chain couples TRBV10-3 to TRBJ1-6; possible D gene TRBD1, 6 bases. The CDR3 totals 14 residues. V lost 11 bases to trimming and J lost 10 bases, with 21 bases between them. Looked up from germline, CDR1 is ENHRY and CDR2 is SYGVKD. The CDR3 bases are TGTGCCTGGAGTCACTGGGACAACTTATCACCCCTCCACTTT. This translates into CAWSHWDNLSPLHF.

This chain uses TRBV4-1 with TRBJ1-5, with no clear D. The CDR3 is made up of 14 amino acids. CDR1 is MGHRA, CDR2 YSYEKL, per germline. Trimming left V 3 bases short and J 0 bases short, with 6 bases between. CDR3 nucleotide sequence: TGCGCCAGCAGCCAGAGTGATAGCAATCAGCCCCAGCATTTT. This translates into CASSQSDSNQPQHF.

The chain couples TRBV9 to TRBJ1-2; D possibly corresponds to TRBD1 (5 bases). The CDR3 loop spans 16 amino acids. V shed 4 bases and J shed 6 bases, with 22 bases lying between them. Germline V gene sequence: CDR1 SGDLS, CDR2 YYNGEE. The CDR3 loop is CASSQPQEGTRNGYTF. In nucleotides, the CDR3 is TGTGCCAGCAGCCAACCCCAAGAGGGGACGCGGAATGGCTACACCTTC.

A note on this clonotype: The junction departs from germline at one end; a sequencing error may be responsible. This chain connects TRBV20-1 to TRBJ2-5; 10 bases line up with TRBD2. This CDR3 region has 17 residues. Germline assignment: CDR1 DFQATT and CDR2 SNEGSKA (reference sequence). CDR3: CSARGLAGANDLETRYF. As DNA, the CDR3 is TGCAGTGCTCGGGGGCTAGCGGGAGCTAACGATTTAGAGACCCGGTACTTC.

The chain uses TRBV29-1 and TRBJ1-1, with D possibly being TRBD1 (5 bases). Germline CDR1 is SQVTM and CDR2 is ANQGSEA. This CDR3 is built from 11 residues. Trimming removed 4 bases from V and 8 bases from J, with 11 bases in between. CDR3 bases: TGCAGCGTTGGGAGGGACGTAGAAGCTTTCTTT. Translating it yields CSVGRDVEAFF.

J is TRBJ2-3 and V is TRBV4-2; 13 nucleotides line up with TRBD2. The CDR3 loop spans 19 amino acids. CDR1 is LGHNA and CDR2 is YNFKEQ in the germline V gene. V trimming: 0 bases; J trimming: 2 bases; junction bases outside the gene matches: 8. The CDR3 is CASSQDQTSGGRLTDTQYF. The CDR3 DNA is TGTGCCAGCAGCCAAGACCAGACTAGCGGGGGGCGACTCACAGATACGCAGTATTTT.

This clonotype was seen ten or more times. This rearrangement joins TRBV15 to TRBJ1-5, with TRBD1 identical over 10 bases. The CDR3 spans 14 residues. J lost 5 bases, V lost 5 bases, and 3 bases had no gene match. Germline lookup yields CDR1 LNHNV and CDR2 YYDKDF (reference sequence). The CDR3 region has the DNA TGTGCCACCAGCTGGGACAGGGGAGATCAGCCCCAGCATTTT. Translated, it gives CATSWDRGDQPQHF.

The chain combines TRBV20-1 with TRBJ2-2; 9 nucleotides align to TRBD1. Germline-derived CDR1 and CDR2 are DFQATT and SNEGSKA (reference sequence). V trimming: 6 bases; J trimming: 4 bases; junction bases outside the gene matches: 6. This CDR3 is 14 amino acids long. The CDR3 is CSAEQGASTGELFF. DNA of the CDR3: TGCAGTGCCGAACAGGGGGCCAGCACCGGGGAGCTGTTTTTT.

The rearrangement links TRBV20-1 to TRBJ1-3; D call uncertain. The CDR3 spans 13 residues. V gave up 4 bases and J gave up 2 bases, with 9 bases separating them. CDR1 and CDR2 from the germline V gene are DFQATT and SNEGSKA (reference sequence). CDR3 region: CSATEAPGNTIYF. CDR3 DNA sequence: TGCAGTGCTACAGAGGCTCCTGGAAACACCATATATTTT.

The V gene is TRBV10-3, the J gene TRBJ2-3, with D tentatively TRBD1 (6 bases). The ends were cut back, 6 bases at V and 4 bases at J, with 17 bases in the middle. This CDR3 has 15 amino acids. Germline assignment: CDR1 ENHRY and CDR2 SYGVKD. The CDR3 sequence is CAIRLQGRGPDTQYF. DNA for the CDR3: TGTGCCATCAGACTACAGGGAAGAGGGCCAGATACGCAGTATTTT.

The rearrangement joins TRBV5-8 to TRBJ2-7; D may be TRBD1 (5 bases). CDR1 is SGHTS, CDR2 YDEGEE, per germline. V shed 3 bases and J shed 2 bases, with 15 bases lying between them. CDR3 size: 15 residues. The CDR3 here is CASSSSGQGAYEQYF. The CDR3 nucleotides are TGTGCCAGCAGCTCCTCCGGGCAGGGTGCCTACGAGCAGTACTTC.

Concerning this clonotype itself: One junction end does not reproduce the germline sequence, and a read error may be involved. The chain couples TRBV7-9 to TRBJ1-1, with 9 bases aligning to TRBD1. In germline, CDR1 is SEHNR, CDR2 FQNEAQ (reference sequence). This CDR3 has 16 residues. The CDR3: CASSQDSGTGITEAFF. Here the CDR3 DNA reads TGCGCCAGCAGCCAAGATAGTGGGACAGGGATCACTGAAGCTTTCTTT.

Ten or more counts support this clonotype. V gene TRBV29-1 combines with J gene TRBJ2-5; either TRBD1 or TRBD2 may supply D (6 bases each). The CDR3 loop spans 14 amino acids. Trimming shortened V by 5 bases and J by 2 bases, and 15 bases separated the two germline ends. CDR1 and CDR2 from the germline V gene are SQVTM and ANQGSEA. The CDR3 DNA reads TGCAGCGTTTCCGGGGGCCGGCAACAAGAGACCCAGTACTTC. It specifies CSVSGGRQQETQYF.

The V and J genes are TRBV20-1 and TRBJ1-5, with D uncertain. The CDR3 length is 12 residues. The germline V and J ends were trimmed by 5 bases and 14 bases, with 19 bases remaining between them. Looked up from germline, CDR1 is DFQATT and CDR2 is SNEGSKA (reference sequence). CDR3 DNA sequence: TGCAGTGCTGGGATAGTGGGGAGCTACGAGCATTTT. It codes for CSAGIVGSYEHF.

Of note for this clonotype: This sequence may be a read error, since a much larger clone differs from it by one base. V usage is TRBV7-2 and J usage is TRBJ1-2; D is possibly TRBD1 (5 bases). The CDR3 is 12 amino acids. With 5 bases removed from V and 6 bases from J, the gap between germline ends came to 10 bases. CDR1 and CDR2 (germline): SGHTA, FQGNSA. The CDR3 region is CASSPRGDGYTF. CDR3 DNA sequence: TGTGCCAGCAGCCCCCGGGGCGATGGCTACACCTTC.

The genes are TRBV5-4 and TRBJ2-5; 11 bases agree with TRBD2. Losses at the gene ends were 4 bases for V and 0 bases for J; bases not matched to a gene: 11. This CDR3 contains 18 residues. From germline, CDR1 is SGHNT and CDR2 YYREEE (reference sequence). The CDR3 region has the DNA TGTGCCAGCAGCGTTGATGTACTAGCGGGGGAATACCAAGAGACCCAGTACTTC. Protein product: CASSVDVLAGEYQETQYF.

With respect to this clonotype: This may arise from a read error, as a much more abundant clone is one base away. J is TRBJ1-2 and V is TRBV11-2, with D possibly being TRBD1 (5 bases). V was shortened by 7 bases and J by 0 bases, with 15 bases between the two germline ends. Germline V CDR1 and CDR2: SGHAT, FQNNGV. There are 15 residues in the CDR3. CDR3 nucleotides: TGTGCCAGCATCCCTCTACCCAGGGCTAACTATGGCTACACCTTC. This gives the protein CASIPLPRANYGYTF.

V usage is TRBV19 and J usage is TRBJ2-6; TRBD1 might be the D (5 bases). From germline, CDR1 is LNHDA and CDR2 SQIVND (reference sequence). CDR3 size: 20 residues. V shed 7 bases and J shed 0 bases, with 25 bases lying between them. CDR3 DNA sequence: TGTGCCAGTACCGACAGAAAACGCGCAAGACCAGACTCTGGGGCCAACGTCCTGACTTTC. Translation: CASTDRKRARPDSGANVLTF. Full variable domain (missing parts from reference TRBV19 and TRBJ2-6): DGGITQSPKYLFRKEGQNVTLSCEQNLNHDAMYWYRQDPGQGLRLIYYSQIVNDFQKGDIAEGYSVSREKKESFPLTVTSAQKNPTAFYLCASTDRKRARPDSGANVLTFGAGSRLTVL.

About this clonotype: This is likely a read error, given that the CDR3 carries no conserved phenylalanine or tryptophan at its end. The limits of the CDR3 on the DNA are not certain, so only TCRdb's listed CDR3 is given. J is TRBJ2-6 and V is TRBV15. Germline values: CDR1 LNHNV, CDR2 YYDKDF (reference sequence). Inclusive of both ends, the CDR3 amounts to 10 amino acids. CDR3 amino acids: CATSRDFEAS.

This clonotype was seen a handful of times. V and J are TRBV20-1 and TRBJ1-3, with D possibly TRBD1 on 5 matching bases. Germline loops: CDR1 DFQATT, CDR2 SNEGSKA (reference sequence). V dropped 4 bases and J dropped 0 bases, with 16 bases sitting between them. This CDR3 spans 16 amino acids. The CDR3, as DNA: TGCAGTGCTAAGCCTAGCAGGACATACTCTGGAAACACCATATATTTT. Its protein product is CSAKPSRTYSGNTIYF.

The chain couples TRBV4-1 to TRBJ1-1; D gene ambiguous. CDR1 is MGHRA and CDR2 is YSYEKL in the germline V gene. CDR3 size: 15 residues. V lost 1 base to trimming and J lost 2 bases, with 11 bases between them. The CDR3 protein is CASSQGPGENTEAFF. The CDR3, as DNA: TGCGCCAGCAGCCAAGGTCCAGGCGAAAACACTGAAGCTTTCTTT.

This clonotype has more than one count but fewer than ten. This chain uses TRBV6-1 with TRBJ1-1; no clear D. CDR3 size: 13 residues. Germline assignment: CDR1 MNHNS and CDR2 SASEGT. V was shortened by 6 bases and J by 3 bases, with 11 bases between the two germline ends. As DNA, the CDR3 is TGTGCCAGCAGAAGAAGGGAGGACACTGAAGCTTTCTTT. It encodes CASRRREDTEAFF.